This is a list of T cell receptor beta chains from one sample in a study of blood T cell repertoires in COVID-19. Only in-frame clones appear in the TCRdb table, and some are missing; sequencing was by immunoSEQ multiplex PCR. The repertoire holds approximately 71,000 clones, with just over 85% as singletons. Sequencing used peripheral blood. The receptor set was obtained from a human donor in a cohort sampled during active COVID-19. Both conserved end residues are part of each CDR3. The order of the fields is V gene, CDR3 length, clone size, D gene, J gene, CDR3 protein, CDR3 DNA. D genes are given only for firm matches. Where a row states a size, it is once, few, many or the class of an expanded clone; other rows omit it.

TRBV30,14,NA,NA,TRBJ1-3,CAWSKQGNRNTIYF,TGTGCCTGGAGTAAACAGGGTAATAGAAACACCATATATTTT
TRBV29-1,14,NA,NA,TRBJ2-7,CSVAGGDGYYEQYF,TGCAGCGTGGCGGGCGGGGACGGCTACTACGAGCAGTACTTC
TRBV6-5,13,NA,TRBD1,TRBJ1-2,CASKITGAYGYTF,TGTGCCAGCAAGATCACAGGGGCCTATGGCTACACCTTC
TRBV28,15,NA,NA,TRBJ2-5,CASSFSPDSQETQYF,TGTGCCAGCAGTTTTTCCCCGGACAGCCAAGAGACCCAGTACTTC
TRBV11-2,17,NA,TRBD2,TRBJ2-1,CASSLDWEAGGPGEQFF,TGTGCCAGCAGCTTAGATTGGGAAGCGGGAGGGCCTGGTGAGCAGTTCTTC
TRBV2,14,NA,NA,TRBJ1-5,CASKRGEGNQPQHF,TGTGCCAGCAAAAGGGGTGAGGGCAATCAGCCCCAGCATTTT
TRBV5-1,12,NA,NA,TRBJ2-1,CASSLEDNEQFF,TGCGCCAGCAGCCTAGAGGACAATGAGCAGTTCTTC
TRBV9,18,NA,NA,TRBJ2-7,CASSQRGGSGEEPYEQYF,TGTGCCAGCAGCCAAAGGGGGGGGTCGGGCGAAGAACCCTACGAGCAGTACTTC
TRBV20-1,11,once,NA,TRBJ1-3,CSARAGNTIYF,TGCAGTGCTCGCGCTGGAAACACCATATATTTT
TRBV4-1,13,NA,NA,TRBJ2-5,CASSQDNQETQYF,TGCGCCAGCAGCCAAGACAACCAAGAGACCCAGTACTTC
TRBV5-8,11,few,NA,TRBJ1-4,CASSFGQGLFF,TGTGCCAGCAGCTTCGGACAAGGCCTGTTTTTT
TRBV14,15,NA,TRBD1,TRBJ1-4,CASSQARDSNEKLFF,TGTGCCAGCAGCCAAGCCCGGGACAGCAATGAAAAACTGTTTTTT
TRBV21-1,11,NA,NA,TRBJ2-3,CASPNSDTQYF,TGTGCCAGCCCGAACTCAGATACGCAGTATTTT
TRBV13,15,NA,NA,TRBJ1-4,CASSFRTDSNEKLFF,TGTGCCAGCAGCTTCCGGACAGATTCAAATGAAAAACTGTTTTTT
TRBV5-1,19,few,TRBD2,TRBJ2-7,CASSLSRTSGMRSSYEQYF,TGCGCCAGCAGCTTGTCGAGGACTAGCGGGATGAGGAGCTCCTACGAGCAGTACTTC
TRBV7-8,13,NA,NA,TRBJ1-1,CASRQGLNTEAFF,TGTGCCAGCAGACAGGGTTTGAACACTGAAGCTTTCTTT
TRBV4-3,13,NA,NA,TRBJ1-1,CASSHRGDTEAFF,TGCGCCAGCAGCCACCGGGGGGACACTGAAGCTTTCTTT
TRBV11-2,16,few,TRBD2,TRBJ2-3,CASSFVAGWNTDTQYF,TGTGCCAGCAGCTTTGTAGCGGGATGGAACACAGATACGCAGTATTTT
TRBV5-1,18,few,TRBD2,TRBJ2-3,CASSPQGFSGGAVDTQYF,TGCGCCAGCAGCCCCCAAGGGTTTAGCGGGGGGGCGGTCGATACGCAGTATTTT
TRBV28,14,once,NA,TRBJ2-2,CASRPTGILGELFF,TGTGCCAGCAGGCCCACAGGGATTTTAGGGGAGCTGTTTTTT
TRBV5-1,13,NA,NA,TRBJ2-2,CASSSPGAGELFF,TGCGCCAGCAGCTCGCCGGGGGCCGGGGAGCTGTTTTTT
TRBV28,14,NA,TRBD1,TRBJ1-4,CASSSQGQNEKLFF,TGTGCCAGCAGTTCGCAGGGACAGAACGAAAAACTGTTTTTT
TRBV19,16,NA,TRBD2,TRBJ2-3,CASSRLAGGDADTQYF,TGTGCCAGTTCCAGGTTAGCGGGAGGGGACGCAGATACGCAGTATTTT
TRBV7-6,13,once,TRBD2,TRBJ2-1,CASSGRARDEQFF,TGTGCCAGCAGCGGGAGGGCCAGGGATGAGCAGTTCTTC
TRBV5-1,16,NA,TRBD2,TRBJ2-3,CASSLGLAGSTDTQYF,TGCGCCAGCAGCTTGGGACTAGCGGGATCCACAGATACGCAGTATTTT
TRBV30,13,NA,TRBD1,TRBJ2-2,CAGQGARTGELFF,TGTGCCGGACAGGGGGCGAGGACCGGGGAGCTGTTTTTT
TRBV29-1,14,NA,NA,TRBJ1-2,CSVEERQLNYGYTF,TGCAGCGTTGAAGAAAGACAGTTGAACTATGGCTACACCTTC
TRBV3-1/TRBV3-2,15,NA,NA,TRBJ1-5,CASSQSTVGNQPQHF,TGTGCCAGCAGCCAGTCTACAGTGGGCAATCAGCCCCAGCATTTT
TRBV4-1,15,NA,NA,TRBJ2-7,CASSQDLGGIYEQYF,TGCGCCAGCAGCCAAGATCTGGGGGGAATCTACGAGCAGTACTTC
TRBV6-6,15,few,TRBD1,TRBJ1-1,CASSNTGGLRAEAFF,TGTGCCAGCAGTAATACAGGGGGCTTGAGGGCTGAAGCTTTCTTT
TRBV5-1,17,NA,NA,TRBJ1-6,CASSLSPYRDNNSPLHF,TGCGCCAGCAGCTTGTCCCCTTACCGGGACAATAATTCACCCCTCCACTTT
TRBV5-4,15,few,TRBD1,TRBJ2-2,CASSLGQGRPGELFF,TGTGCCAGCAGCTTGGGACAGGGCCGACCCGGGGAGCTGTTTTTT
TRBV28,12,NA,TRBD1,TRBJ2-1,CASSLTDRDRFF,TGTGCCAGCAGTTTAACCGACAGGGATCGGTTCTTC
TRBV7-2,15,once,NA,TRBJ2-3,CASSLAGGFTDTQYF,TGTGCCAGCAGCTTAGCGGGGGGTTTCACAGATACGCAGTATTTT
TRBV6-2/TRBV6-3,15,NA,TRBD1,TRBJ2-1,CASSQQGSSYNEQFF,TGTGCCAGCAGTCAACAGGGGAGCTCCTACAATGAGCAGTTCTTC
TRBV2,14,once,NA,TRBJ2-2,CASSGSGNTGELFF,TGTGCCAGCAGTGGTAGCGGAAACACCGGGGAGCTGTTTTTT
TRBV18,15,NA,TRBD2,TRBJ2-1,CASSPLAGEDNEQFF,TGTGCCAGCTCACCCCTAGCGGGAGAGGACAATGAGCAGTTCTTC
TRBV6-5,15,NA,NA,TRBJ1-1,CASSSRGVGGTEAFF,TGTGCCAGCAGTTCCCGTGGAGTCGGGGGCACTGAAGCTTTCTTT
TRBV28,12,NA,NA,TRBJ1-2,CASAGGAYGYTF,TGTGCCAGCGCCGGAGGTGCCTATGGCTACACCTTC
TRBV5-6,13,NA,NA,TRBJ1-1,CASSSRAARVAFF,TGTGCCAGCAGCTCACGGGCGGCGAGGGTAGCTTTCTTT
TRBV10-1,16,NA,TRBD2,TRBJ2-1,CASSESSSGRMYEQFF,TGCGCCAGCAGTGAGTCTTCCAGCGGGAGGATGTATGAGCAGTTCTTC
TRBV4-1,14,NA,TRBD1,TRBJ2-5,CASSFDRGRETQYF,TGCGCCAGCAGCTTCGACAGGGGGCGAGAGACCCAGTACTTC
TRBV19,13,NA,NA,TRBJ2-1,CASRTVYENEQFF,TGTGCCAGTAGGACAGTTTACGAAAATGAGCAGTTCTTC
TRBV16,15,NA,TRBD1,TRBJ1-1,CASSSQGGRNTEAFF,TGTGCCAGCAGCTCCCAGGGGGGTAGGAACACTGAAGCTTTCTTT
TRBV7-2,14,NA,TRBD1,TRBJ2-7,CASSLGQGWYEQYF,TGTGCCAGCAGCTTGGGACAGGGGTGGTACGAGCAGTACTTC